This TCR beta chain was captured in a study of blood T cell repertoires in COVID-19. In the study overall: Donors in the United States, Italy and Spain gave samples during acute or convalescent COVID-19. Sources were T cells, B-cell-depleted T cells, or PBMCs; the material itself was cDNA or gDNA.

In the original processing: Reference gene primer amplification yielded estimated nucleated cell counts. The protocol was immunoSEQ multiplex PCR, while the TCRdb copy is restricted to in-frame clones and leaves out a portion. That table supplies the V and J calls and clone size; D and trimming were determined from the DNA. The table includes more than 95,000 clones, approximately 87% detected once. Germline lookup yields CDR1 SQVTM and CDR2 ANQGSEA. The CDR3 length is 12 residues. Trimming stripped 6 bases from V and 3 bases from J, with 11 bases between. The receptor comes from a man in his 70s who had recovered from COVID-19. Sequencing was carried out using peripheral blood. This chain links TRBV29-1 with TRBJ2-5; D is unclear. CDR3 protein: CSVQGGEETQYF. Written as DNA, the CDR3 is TGCAGCGTGCAAGGCGGAGAAGAGACCCAGTACTTC.